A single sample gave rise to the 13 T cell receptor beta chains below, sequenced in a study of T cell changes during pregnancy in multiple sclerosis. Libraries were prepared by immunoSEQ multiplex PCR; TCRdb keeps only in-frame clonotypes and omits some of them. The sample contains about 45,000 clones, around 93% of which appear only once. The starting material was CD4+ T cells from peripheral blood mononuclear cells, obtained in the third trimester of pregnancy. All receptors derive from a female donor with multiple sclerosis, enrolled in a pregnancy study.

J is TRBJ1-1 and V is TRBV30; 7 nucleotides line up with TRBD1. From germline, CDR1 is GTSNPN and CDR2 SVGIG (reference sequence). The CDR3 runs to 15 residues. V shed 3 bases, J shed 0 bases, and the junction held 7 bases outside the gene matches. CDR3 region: CAWRDRRWVNTEAFF. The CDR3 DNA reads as TGTGCCTGGAGGGACAGGCGGTGGGTGAACACTGAAGCTTTCTTT.

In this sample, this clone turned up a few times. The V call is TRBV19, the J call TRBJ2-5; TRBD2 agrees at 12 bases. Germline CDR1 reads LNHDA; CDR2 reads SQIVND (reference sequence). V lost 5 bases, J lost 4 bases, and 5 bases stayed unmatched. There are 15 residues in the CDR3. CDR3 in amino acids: CASSPPGLAGETQYF. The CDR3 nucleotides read TGTGCCAGTAGTCCACCGGGACTAGCGGGAGAGACCCAGTACTTC.

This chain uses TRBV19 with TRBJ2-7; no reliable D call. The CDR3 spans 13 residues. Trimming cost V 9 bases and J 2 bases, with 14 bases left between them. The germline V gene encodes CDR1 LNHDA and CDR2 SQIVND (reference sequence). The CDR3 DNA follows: TGTGCCAGGTTAAAGAGTGGGCCCTACGAGCAGTACTTC. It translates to CARLKSGPYEQYF.

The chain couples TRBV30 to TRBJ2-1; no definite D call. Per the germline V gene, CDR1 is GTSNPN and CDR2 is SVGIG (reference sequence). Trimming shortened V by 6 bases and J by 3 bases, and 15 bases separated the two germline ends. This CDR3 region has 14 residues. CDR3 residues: CACSVGGIYNEQFF. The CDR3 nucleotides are TGTGCCTGCAGCGTTGGCGGAATCTACAATGAGCAGTTCTTC. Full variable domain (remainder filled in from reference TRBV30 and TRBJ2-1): SQTIHQWPATLVQPVGSPLSLECTVEGTSNPNLYWYRQAAGRGLQLLFYSVGIGQISSEVPQNLSASRPQDRQFILSSKKLLLSDSGFYLCACSVGGIYNEQFFGPGTRLTVL.

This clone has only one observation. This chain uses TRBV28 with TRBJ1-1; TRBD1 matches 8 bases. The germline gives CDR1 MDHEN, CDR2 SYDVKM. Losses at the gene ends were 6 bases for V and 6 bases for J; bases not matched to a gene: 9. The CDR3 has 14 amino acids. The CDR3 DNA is TGTGCCAGCAGGATACAGGGGGGGTTTGCTGAAGCTTTCTTT. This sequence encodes CASRIQGGFAEAFF.

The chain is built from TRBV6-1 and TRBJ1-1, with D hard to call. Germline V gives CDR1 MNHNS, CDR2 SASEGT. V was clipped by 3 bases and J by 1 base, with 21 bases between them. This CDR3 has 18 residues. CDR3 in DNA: TGTGCCAGCAGTGATGGCCCGCGCCCCAGCAGAGGGAACACTGAAGCTTTCTTT. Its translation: CASSDGPRPSRGNTEAFF.

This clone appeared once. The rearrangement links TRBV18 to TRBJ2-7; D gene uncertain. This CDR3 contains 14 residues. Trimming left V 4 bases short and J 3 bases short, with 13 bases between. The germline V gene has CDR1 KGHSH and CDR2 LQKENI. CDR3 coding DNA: TGTGCCAGCTCACAGGCGCAGCGAAACTACGAGCAGTACTTC. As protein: CASSQAQRNYEQYF.

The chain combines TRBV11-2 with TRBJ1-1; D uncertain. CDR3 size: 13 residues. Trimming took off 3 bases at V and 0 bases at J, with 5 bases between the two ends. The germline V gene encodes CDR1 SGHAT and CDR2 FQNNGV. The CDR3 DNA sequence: TGTGCCAGCAGCTTCAGATTGAACACTGAAGCTTTCTTT. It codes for CASSFRLNTEAFF. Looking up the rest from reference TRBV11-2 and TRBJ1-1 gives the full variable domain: EAGVAQSPRYKIIEKRQSVAFWCNPISGHATLYWYQQILGQGPKLLIQFQNNGVVDDSQLPKDRFSAERLKGVDSTLKIQPAKLEDSAVYLCASSFRLNTEAFFGQGTRLTVV.

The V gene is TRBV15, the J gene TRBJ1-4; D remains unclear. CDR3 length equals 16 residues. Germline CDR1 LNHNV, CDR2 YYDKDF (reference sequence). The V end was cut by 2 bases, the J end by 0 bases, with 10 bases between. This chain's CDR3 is CATSRRLSATNEKLFF. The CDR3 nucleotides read TGTGCCACCAGCAGACGACTCTCTGCAACTAATGAAAAACTGTTTTTT.

CDR3 protein: CASSQGITSGRGREQFF. CDR3 DNA sequence: TGCGCCAGCAGCCAAGGGATTACTAGCGGGAGGGGTCGCGAGCAGTTCTTC. The chain employs TRBV4-3 and TRBJ2-1; 13 bases align to TRBD2. The V segment lost 1 base and the J segment 10 bases; nucleotides outside the gene matches: 10. CDR1 is LGHNA and CDR2 is YSLEER in the germline V gene. The length of the CDR3 is 17 residues.

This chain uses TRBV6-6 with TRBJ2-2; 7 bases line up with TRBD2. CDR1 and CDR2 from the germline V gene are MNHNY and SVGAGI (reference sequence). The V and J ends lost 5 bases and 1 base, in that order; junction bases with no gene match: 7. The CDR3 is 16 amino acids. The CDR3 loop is CASSRGGGRNTGELFF. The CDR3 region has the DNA TGTGCCAGCAGTCGGGGTGGCGGGAGGAACACCGGGGAGCTGTTTTTT.

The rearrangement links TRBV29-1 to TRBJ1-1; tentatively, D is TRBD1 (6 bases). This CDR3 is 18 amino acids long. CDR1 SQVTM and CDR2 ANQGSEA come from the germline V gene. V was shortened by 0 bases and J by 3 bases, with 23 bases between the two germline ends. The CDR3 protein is CSVEDPFGTGREDTEAFF. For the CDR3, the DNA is TGCAGCGTTGAAGATCCATTTGGTACAGGGCGCGAGGACACTGAAGCTTTCTTT.

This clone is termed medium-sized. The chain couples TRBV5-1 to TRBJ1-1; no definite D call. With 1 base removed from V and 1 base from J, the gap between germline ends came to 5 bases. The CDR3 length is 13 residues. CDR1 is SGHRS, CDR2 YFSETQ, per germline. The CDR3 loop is CASSLLANTEAFF. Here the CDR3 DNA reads TGCGCCAGCAGCTTGCTGGCGAACACTGAAGCTTTCTTT. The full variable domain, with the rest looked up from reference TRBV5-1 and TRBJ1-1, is KAGVTQTPRYLIKTRGQQVTLSCSPISGHRSVSWYQQTPGQGLQFLFEYFSETQRNKGNFPGRFSGRQFSNSRSEMNVSTLELGDSALYLCASSLLANTEAFFGQGTRLTVV.